The TCR beta chain described here comes from a study of blood T cell repertoires in COVID-19. In the study overall: Material from acute and convalescent COVID-19 was sourced from the United States, Italy and Spain. PBMCs, B-cell-depleted T cells, or T cells provided the cDNA or gDNA that made up the material.

The sample holds one count of this clone. In the original processing: The authors estimated nucleated cell counts from reference gene primer amplification. This table comes from immunoSEQ multiplex PCR, and its TCRdb copy is limited to in-frame clones, with some not included. V, J and clone size are taken as reported in that table, and D and trimming were inferred from the DNA itself. The data show tens of thousands of clones, about 88% seen once. The CDR3 consists of 16 residues. The junction had 16 bases not matched to a gene; V was cut back by 5 bases and J by 10 bases. CDR1 and CDR2 (germline): SGHVS, FQNEAQ.

The receptor was isolated from a woman aged 60-75 years with active COVID-19. The sample consisted of peripheral blood. The J gene is TRBJ1-5, the V gene TRBV7-8; 8 nucleotides match TRBD1. DNA of the CDR3: TGTGCCAGCAGCCTTTCAGGACAGGGCTCACTAATTCCCCAGCATTTT. This sequence encodes CASSLSGQGSLIPQHF.